This is a list of T cell receptor beta chains from one sample in a study of shared clonotypes between healthy human individuals. The assay was immunoSEQ multiplex PCR, and TCRdb's table has in-frame clones only and misses some. The sample consists of fewer than 3 million clones, 92% of them appearing once. Source material: naive CD4+ T cells from PBMCs. The origin of the receptors is a man aged 18 to 29 in good health. Some clones in this sample may be carry-over from other donors' samples. Each CDR3 is given with its conserved first and last residue. The order of the fields is V gene, clone size, D gene, J gene, CDR3 protein, CDR3 DNA. D genes are given only for firm matches. Clone size is given for some rows only: seen once, a few or many times, or a class if the clone is expanded.

v_call: TRBV21-1
clone_size: -
d_call: -
j_call: TRBJ1-5
cdr3_aa: CASSKKGKGKSNQPQHF
cdr3_nt: TGTGCCAGCAGCAAAAAGGGCAAGGGGAAGAGCAATCAGCCCCAGCATTTT

v_call: TRBV4-3
clone_size: -
d_call: TRBD1
j_call: TRBJ2-7
cdr3_aa: CASSQGYGTALHF
cdr3_nt: TGCGCCAGCAGCCAAGGTTACGGGACAGCGTTGCACTTC

v_call: TRBV10-3
clone_size: -
d_call: -
j_call: TRBJ1-4
cdr3_aa: CAISEVQVPGNEKLFF
cdr3_nt: TGTGCCATCAGTGAGGTACAGGTTCCGGGTAATGAAAAACTGTTTTTT

v_call: TRBV7-2
clone_size: -
d_call: -
j_call: TRBJ1-3
cdr3_aa: CASSLAGTAGNTIYF
cdr3_nt: TGTGCCAGCAGCTTAGCAGGCACGGCTGGAAACACCATATATTTT

v_call: TRBV29-1
clone_size: -
d_call: -
j_call: TRBJ2-7
cdr3_aa: CSVAWQAEQYF
cdr3_nt: TGCAGCGTTGCTTGGCAGGCCGAGCAGTACTTC

v_call: TRBV5-1
clone_size: -
d_call: -
j_call: TRBJ2-3
cdr3_aa: CASSAQGGTDTQYF
cdr3_nt: TGCGCCAGCAGCGCACAGGGTGGCACAGATACGCAGTATTTT

v_call: TRBV7-2
clone_size: -
d_call: -
j_call: TRBJ2-2
cdr3_aa: CASSLYEGTITGELFF
cdr3_nt: TGTGCCAGCAGCTTATACGAGGGAACGATCACCGGGGAGCTGTTTTTT

v_call: TRBV19
clone_size: -
d_call: TRBD1
j_call: TRBJ2-1
cdr3_aa: CASSTPGGAYNEQFF
cdr3_nt: TGTGCCAGTAGTACCCCAGGGGGCGCCTACAATGAGCAGTTCTTC

v_call: TRBV2
clone_size: once
d_call: TRBD1
j_call: TRBJ1-5
cdr3_aa: CASSVTGGGNQPQHF
cdr3_nt: TGTGCCAGCAGCGTGACAGGGGGCGGCAATCAGCCCCAGCATTTT

v_call: TRBV6-5
clone_size: -
d_call: -
j_call: TRBJ2-7
cdr3_aa: CATCKGGAKYEQYF
cdr3_nt: TGTGCCACGTGCAAAGGTGGGGCCAAATACGAGCAGTACTTC